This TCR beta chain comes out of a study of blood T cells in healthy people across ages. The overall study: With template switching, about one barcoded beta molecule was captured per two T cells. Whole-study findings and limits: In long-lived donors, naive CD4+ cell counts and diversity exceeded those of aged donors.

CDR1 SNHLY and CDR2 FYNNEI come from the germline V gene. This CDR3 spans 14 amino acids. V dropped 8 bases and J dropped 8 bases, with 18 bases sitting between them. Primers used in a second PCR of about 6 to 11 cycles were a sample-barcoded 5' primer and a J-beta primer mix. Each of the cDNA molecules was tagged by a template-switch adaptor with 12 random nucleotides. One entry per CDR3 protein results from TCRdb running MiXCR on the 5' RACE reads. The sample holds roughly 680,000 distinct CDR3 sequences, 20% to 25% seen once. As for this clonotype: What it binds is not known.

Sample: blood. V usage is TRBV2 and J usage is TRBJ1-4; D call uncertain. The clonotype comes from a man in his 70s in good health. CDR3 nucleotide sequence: TGTGCCAGCGGGGAGGACTCCACCTACGAAAAACTGTTTTTT. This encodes CASGEDSTYEKLFF.